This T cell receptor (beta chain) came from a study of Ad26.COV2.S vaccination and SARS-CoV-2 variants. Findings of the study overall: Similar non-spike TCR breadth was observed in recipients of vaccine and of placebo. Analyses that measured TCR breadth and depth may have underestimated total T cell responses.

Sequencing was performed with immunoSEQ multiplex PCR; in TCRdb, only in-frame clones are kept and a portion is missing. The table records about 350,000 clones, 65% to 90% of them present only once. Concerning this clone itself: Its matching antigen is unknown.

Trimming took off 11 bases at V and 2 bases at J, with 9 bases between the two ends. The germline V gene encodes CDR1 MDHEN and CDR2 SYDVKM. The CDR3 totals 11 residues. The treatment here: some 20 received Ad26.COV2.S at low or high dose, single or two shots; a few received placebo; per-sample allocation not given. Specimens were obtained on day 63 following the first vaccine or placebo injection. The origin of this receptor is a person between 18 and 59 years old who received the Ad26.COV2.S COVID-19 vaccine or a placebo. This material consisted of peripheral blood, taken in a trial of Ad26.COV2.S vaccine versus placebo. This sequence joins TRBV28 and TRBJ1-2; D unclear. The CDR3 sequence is CALTDNYGYTF. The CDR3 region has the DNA TGTGCCCTTACAGACAACTATGGCTACACCTTC.